The entry below describes one T cell receptor (beta chain). Generated by immunoSEQ multiplex PCR, the TCRdb table keeps only in-frame clones and is missing some. The table has 150,000 to 200,000 clones, 75% to 95% seen once. The CDR3 consists of 14 residues. V lost 4 bases, J lost 8 bases, and 4 bases stayed unmatched. The germline V gene has CDR1 LNHDA and CDR2 SQIVND (reference sequence). This entry is derived from a study of control samples from healthy donors and cancer patients. This TCR was sampled from a woman aged 25-40 years in good health. The rearrangement links TRBV19 to TRBJ2-1; TRBD2 aligns across 11 bases. Sequencing was performed on blood. CDR3 nucleotides: TGTGCCAGTAGTAGGGGACTAGCGGAATATGAGCAGTTCTTC. Translating it yields CASSRGLAEYEQFF.